The clone carrying this TCR beta chain was observed a few times. The antigen is unknown. This entry comes from a study of a mutant IDH1 vaccine in newly diagnosed glioma. Whole-study context: Vaccinations were initiated 4-6 weeks following radiotherapy alone, or were given together with temozolomide cycles.

The repertoire was sequenced with immunoSEQ multiplex PCR; TCRdb's copy has only in-frame clones and lacks some. This sample has roughly 40,000 clones; approximately 85% occur once, and the top ten carry around 1.8%. The time point here: week 5, during vaccination. Vaccinated patients received 300 ug of mutant IDH1 20-mer peptide per dose, with topical imiquimod. Germline-derived CDR1 and CDR2 are LNHDA and SQIVND (reference sequence). Germline trimming cut 5 bases from V and 9 bases from J; bases unmatched to any gene: 10. This CDR3 has 14 amino acids. The sequence was collected from a man aged 40-49 years with glioma. Specimen: PBMCs, collected from a glioma patient whose treatment included an IDH1 peptide vaccine. The gene calls are TRBV19 and TRBJ2-3, with 8 positions matching TRBD2. The CDR3 coding sequence is TGTGCCAGTAGTGGGGGGGGCGCGGGAGGCACGCAGTATTTT. Translation: CASSGGGAGGTQYF.